The 7 T cell receptor beta chains presented below share a single source sample, sequenced in a study of blood T cell repertoires in COVID-19. Assay: immunoSEQ multiplex PCR; the TCRdb copy retains only in-frame clones and omits some. In the table there are tens of thousands of clones, 80% to 90% of which are singletons. Sequencing was carried out using peripheral blood. These receptors were taken from a human donor in a cohort sampled during active COVID-19.

The J gene is TRBJ1-5, the V gene TRBV4-1; weak D call: TRBD1 (6 bases). This CDR3 contains 16 residues. Germline values: CDR1 MGHRA, CDR2 YSYEKL. The V end was cut by 1 base, the J end by 3 bases, with 13 bases between. The CDR3 sequence: CASSQAPQGDNQPQHF. CDR3 nucleotides: TGCGCCAGCAGCCAAGCCCCACAGGGCGACAATCAGCCCCAGCATTTT.

The V and J genes are TRBV7-6 and TRBJ1-2, with D perhaps TRBD1 (5 bases). Germline CDR1 reads SGHVS; CDR2 reads FNYEAQ. This CDR3 has 15 residues. V was clipped by 2 bases and J by 0 bases, with 10 bases between them. The CDR3 sequence is CASSLMGGTNYGYTF. The CDR3 DNA follows: TGTGCCAGCAGCTTAATGGGGGGGACTAACTATGGCTACACCTTC.

This clone was counted once. V gene TRBV27 combines with J gene TRBJ2-1; 7 bases are a match to TRBD1. Germline CDR1 and CDR2: MNHEY and SMNVEV (reference sequence). The CDR3 totals 16 residues. Unmatched junction bases numbered 10, after V lost 3 bases and J lost 5 bases. This chain's CDR3 is CASSFLRGQSNNEQFF. The CDR3 DNA reads as TGTGCCAGCAGTTTCTTGAGGGGACAGAGCAACAATGAGCAGTTCTTC.

The V gene is TRBV14, the J gene TRBJ1-3; unclear D gene. The CDR3 length is 15 residues. CDR1 SGHDN and CDR2 FVKESK come from the germline V gene. With 4 bases removed from V and 2 bases from J, the gap between germline ends came to 12 bases. CDR3 nucleotide sequence: TGTGCCAGCAGCCCAGACCTCTACCCTGGAAACACCATATATTTT. This translates into CASSPDLYPGNTIYF.

This clone was detected only a few times. J is TRBJ1-3 and V is TRBV28; D gene uncertain. Per germline, CDR1 MDHEN and CDR2 SYDVKM. The CDR3 contains 16 residues. Trimming took 6 bases from V and 0 from J, leaving 15 bases between them. Here the CDR3 DNA reads TGTGCCAGCAGACCAGGTTCTCTCTTCTCTGGAAACACCATATATTTT. Its translation: CASRPGSLFSGNTIYF.

The rearrangement joins TRBV9 to TRBJ2-2, with 9 bases identical to TRBD2. The CDR3 has 18 amino acids. Per germline, CDR1 SGDLS and CDR2 YYNGEE. V was pared by 0 bases and J by 1 base, with 7 bases of the junction left unmatched. This chain's CDR3 is CASSVDLAGIVNTGELFF. Here the CDR3 DNA reads TGTGCCAGCAGCGTAGACCTAGCGGGGATTGTGAACACCGGGGAGCTGTTTTTT. Combining the CDR3 with reference TRBV9 and TRBJ2-2 gives the whole variable domain DSGVTQTPKHLITATGQRVTLRCSPRSGDLSVYWYQQSLDQGLQFLIQYYNGEERAKGNILERFSAQQFPDLHSELNLSSLELGDSALYFCASSVDLAGIVNTGELFFGEGSRLTVL.

The chain recombines TRBV3-1 (or the pseudogene TRBV3-2) with TRBJ1-2, with D possibly TRBD1 on 6 matching bases. CDR1 LGHDT and CDR2 YNNKEL come from the germline V gene (reference sequence). The CDR3 runs 14 residues. The V end was cut by 3 bases, the J end by 5 bases, with 13 bases between. Here the CDR3 reads CASSHRGGPYGYTF. The CDR3 nucleotides read TGTGCCAGCAGCCACCGGGGGGGCCCTTATGGCTACACCTTC.